Detailed here is one T cell receptor (beta chain). The record originates from a study of T-cell reconstitution after alpha-beta-depleted transplantation in children. CDR3 size: 14 residues. V was shortened by 7 bases and J by 5 bases, with 16 bases between the two germline ends. Germline V lookup: CDR1 SGHKS, CDR2 YYEKEE (reference sequence). Unique molecular identifiers were used in preparing the TCRbeta library. TCRdb processed the PCR reads anew with MiXCR; each CDR3 protein has one entry. The data show about 360,000 distinct CDR3 sequences, approximately 12% seen once. The source of this sequence is a human donor who donated a stem cell graft to a child with Fanconi anemia. The sequencing used PBMCs, collected from the stem cell graft. The chain combines TRBV5-5 with TRBJ1-5; TRBD1 might be the D (6 bases). CDR3 sequence (DNA): TGTGCCAGCGGAGGGGGGGGGAAAGATCAGCCCCAGCATTTT. It yields the protein CASGGGGKDQPQHF. The full variable domain, with the rest looked up from reference TRBV5-5 and TRBJ1-5, is DAGVTQSPTHLIKTRGQQVTLRCSPISGHKSVSWYQQVLGQGPQFIFQYYEKEERGRGNFPDRFSARQFPNYSSELNVNALLLGDSALYLCASGGGGKDQPQHFGDGTRLSIL.